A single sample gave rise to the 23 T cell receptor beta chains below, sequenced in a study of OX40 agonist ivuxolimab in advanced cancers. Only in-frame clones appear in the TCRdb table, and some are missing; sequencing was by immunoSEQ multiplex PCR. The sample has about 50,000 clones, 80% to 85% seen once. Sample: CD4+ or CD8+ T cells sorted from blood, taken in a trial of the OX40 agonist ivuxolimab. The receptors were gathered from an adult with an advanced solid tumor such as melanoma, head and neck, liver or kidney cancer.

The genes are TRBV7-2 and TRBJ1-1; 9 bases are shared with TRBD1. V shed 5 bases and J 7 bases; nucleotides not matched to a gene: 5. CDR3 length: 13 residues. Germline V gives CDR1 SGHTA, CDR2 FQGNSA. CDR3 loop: CASSIRQGGEAFF. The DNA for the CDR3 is TGTGCCAGCAGCATCAGACAGGGGGGTGAAGCTTTCTTT.

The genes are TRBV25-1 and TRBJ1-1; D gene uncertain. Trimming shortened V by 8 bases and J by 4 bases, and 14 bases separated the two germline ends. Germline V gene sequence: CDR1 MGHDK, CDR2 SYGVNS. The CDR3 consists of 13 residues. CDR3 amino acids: CASRRLEGTEAFF. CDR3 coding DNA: TGTGCCAGCCGGCGACTCGAGGGCACTGAAGCTTTCTTT.

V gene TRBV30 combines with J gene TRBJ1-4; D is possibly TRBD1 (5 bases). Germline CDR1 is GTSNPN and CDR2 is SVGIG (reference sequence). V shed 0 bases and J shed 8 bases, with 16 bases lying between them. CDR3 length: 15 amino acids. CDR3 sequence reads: CAWSVGGPGGEKLFF. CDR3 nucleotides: TGTGCCTGGAGTGTAGGAGGACCCGGGGGGGAAAAACTGTTTTTT. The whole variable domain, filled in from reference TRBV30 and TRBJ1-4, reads SQTIHQWPATLVQPVGSPLSLECTVEGTSNPNLYWYRQAAGRGLQLLFYSVGIGQISSEVPQNLSASRPQDRQFILSSKKLLLSDSGFYLCAWSVGGPGGEKLFFGSGTQLSVL.

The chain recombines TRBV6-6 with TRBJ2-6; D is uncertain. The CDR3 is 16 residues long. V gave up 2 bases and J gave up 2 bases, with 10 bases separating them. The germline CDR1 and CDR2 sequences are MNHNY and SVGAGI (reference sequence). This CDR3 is CASSYPGLAGANVLTF. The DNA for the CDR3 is TGTGCCAGCAGTTACCCCGGCCTTGCTGGGGCCAACGTCCTGACTTTC.

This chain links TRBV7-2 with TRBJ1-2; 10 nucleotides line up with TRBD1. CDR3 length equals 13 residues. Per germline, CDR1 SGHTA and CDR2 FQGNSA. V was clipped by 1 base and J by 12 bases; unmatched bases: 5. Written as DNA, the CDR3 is TGTGCCAGCAGCTTAGTTGGGGACAGGGGCAACACCTTC. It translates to CASSLVGDRGNTF. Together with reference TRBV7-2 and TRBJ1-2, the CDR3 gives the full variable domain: GAGVSQSPSNKVTEKGKDVELRCDPISGHTALYWYRQSLGQGLEFLIYFQGNSAPDKSGLPSDRFSAERTGGSVSTLTIQRTQQEDSAVYLCASSLVGDRGNTFGSGTRLTVV.

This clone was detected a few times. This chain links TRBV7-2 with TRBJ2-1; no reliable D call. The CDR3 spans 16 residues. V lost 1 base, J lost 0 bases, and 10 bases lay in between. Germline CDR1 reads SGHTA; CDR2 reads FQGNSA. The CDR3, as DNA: TGTGCCAGCAGCTTAGGGGCGAGGAACTCCTACAATGAGCAGTTCTTC. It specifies CASSLGARNSYNEQFF.

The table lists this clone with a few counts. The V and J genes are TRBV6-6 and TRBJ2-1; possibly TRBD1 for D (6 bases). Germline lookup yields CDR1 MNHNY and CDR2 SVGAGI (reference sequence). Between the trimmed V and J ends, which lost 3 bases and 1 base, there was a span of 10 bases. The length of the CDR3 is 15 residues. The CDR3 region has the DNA TGTGCCAGCAGTTATCAGGACAGTTCCTACAATGAGCAGTTCTTC. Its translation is CASSYQDSSYNEQFF.

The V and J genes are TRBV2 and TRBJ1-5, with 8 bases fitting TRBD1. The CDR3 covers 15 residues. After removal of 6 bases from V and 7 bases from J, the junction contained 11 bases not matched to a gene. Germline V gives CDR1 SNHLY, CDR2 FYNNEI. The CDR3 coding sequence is TGTGCCAGCAGCCTTTTAGGGCAGGGGGCCCAGCCCCAGCATTTT. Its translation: CASSLLGQGAQPQHF.

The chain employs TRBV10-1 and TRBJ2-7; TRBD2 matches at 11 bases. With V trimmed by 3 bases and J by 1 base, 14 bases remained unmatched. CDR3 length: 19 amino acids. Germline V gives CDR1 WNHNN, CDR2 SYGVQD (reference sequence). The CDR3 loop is CASSDFKIIAGGRSYEQYF. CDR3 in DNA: TGCGCCAGCAGTGATTTCAAAATAATAGCGGGAGGGCGGTCCTACGAGCAGTACTTC.

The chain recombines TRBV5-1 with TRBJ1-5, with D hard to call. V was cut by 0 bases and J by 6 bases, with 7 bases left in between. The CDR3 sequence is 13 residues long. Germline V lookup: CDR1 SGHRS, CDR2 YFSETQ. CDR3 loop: CASSLVGGQPQHF. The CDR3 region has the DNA TGCGCCAGCAGCTTGGTGGGTGGTCAGCCCCAGCATTTT.

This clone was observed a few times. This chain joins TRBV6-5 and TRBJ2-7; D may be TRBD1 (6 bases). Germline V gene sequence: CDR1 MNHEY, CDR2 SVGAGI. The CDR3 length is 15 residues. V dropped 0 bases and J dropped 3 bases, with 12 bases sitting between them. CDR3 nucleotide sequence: TGTGCCAGCAGTTACTCAGCAGGGGCCCTCTACGAGCAGTACTTC. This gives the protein CASSYSAGALYEQYF.

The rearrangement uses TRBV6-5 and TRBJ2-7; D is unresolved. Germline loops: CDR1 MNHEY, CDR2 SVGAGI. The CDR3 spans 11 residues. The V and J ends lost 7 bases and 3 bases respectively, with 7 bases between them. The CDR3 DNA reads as TGTGCCAGCAAAACAGACTACGAGCAGTACTTC. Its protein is CASKTDYEQYF.

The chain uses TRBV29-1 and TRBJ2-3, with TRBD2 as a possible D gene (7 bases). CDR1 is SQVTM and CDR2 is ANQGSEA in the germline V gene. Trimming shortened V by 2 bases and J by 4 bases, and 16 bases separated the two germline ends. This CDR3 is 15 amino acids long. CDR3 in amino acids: CSVESRTRGADTQYF. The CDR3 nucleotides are TGCAGCGTTGAATCCAGGACTAGGGGGGCAGATACGCAGTATTTT.

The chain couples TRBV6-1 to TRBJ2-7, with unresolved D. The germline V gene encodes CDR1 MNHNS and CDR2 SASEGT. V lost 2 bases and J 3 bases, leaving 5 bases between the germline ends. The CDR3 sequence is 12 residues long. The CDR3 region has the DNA TGTGCCAGCAGTGAACCGGGCTACGAGCAGTACTTC. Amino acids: CASSEPGYEQYF.

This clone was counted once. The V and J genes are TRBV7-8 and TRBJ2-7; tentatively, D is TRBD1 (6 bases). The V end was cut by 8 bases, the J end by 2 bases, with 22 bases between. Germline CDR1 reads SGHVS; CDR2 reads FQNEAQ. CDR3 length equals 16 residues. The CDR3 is CASYKTSGARTYEQYF. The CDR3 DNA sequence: TGTGCCAGCTATAAGACGTCAGGGGCAAGGACCTACGAGCAGTACTTC.

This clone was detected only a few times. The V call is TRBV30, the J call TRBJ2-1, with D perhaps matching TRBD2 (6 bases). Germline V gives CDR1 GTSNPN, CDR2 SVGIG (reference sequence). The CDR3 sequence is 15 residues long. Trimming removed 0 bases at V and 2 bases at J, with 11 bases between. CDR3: CAWSVGSGAYNEQFF. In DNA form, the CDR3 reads TGTGCCTGGAGTGTAGGTAGCGGAGCCTACAATGAGCAGTTCTTC.

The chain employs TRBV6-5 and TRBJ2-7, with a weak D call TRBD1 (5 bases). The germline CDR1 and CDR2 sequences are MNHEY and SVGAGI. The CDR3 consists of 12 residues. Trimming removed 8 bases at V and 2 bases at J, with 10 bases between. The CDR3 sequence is CASFDSTYEQYF. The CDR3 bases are TGTGCCAGCTTTGACAGCACCTACGAGCAGTACTTC.

The DNA for the CDR3 is TGCGCCAGCAGCGAGGGACAGGGAGGCAATCAGCCCCAGCATTTT. Its protein is CASSEGQGGNQPQHF. This chain uses TRBV5-1 with TRBJ1-5; 9 bases align to TRBD1. The germline CDR1 and CDR2 sequences are SGHRS and YFSETQ. This CDR3 has 15 amino acids. The V gene end was trimmed by 4 bases and the J gene end by 2 bases; junction bases not matched to a gene: 4. Complete variable domain (other parts from reference TRBV5-1 and TRBJ1-5): KAGVTQTPRYLIKTRGQQVTLSCSPISGHRSVSWYQQTPGQGLQFLFEYFSETQRNKGNFPGRFSGRQFSNSRSEMNVSTLELGDSALYLCASSEGQGGNQPQHFGDGTRLSIL.

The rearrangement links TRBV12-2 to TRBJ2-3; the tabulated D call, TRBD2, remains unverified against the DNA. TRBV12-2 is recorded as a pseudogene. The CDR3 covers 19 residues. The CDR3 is CASRLAHKRERHSTDTQYF. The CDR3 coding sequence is TGTGCAAGTCGCTTAGCGCATAAGCGGGAGCGGCATAGCACAGATACGCAGTATTTT.

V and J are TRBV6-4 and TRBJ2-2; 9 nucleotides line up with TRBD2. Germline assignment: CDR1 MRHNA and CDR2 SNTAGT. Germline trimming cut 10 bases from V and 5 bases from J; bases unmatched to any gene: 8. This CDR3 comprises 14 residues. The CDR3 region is CAKIAGDQTGELFF. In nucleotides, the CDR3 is TGTGCCAAAATAGCGGGAGACCAAACCGGGGAGCTGTTTTTT.

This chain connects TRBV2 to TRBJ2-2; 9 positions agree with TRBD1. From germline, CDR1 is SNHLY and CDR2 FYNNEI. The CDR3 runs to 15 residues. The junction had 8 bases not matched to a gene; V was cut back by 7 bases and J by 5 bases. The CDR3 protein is CASMAGQGRTGELFF. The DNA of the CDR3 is TGTGCCAGCATGGCCGGACAGGGGCGTACCGGGGAGCTGTTTTTT. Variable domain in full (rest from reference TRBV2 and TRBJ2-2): EPEVTQTPSHQVTQMGQEVILRCVPISNHLYFYWYRQILGQKVEFLVSFYNNEISEKSEIFDDQFSVERPDGSNFTLKIRSTKLEDSAMYFCASMAGQGRTGELFFGEGSRLTVL.

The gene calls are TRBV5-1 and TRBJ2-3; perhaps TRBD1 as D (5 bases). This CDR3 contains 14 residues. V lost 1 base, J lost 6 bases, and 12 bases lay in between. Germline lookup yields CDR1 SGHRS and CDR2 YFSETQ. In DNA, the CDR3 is TGCGCCAGCAGCTTGATACAGGTATCTGATACGCAGTATTTT. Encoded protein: CASSLIQVSDTQYF.

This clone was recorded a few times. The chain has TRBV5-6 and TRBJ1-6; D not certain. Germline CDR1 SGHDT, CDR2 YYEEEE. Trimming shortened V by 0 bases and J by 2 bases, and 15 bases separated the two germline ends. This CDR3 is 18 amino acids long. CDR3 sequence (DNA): TGTGCCAGCAGCTTGGTTCCCCCGGGAGGCGCCTATAATTCACCCCTCCACTTT. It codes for CASSLVPPGGAYNSPLHF. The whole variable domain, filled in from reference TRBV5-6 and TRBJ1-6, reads DAGVTQSPTHLIKTRGQQVTLRCSPKSGHDTVSWYQQALGQGPQFIFQYYEEEERQRGNFPDRFSGHQFPNYSSELNVNALLLGDSALYLCASSLVPPGGAYNSPLHFGNGTRLTVT.